Included here is one TCR beta chain sequence, with context. The sample is drawn from a study of blood T cell repertoires in COVID-19. Looking at the study overall: Acute and convalescent COVID-19 samples came from the United States, Italy and Spain. T cells, B-cell-depleted T cells, or PBMCs provided the cDNA or gDNA that served as material.

Germline values: CDR1 SQVTM, CDR2 ANQGSEA. CDR3 length equals 12 residues. In the source study's methods: The assay estimated nucleated cells by amplifying reference gene primers. Using immunoSEQ multiplex PCR, the repertoire was profiled, and TCRdb retains in-frame clones only, with some absent. V and J calls and clone size are as listed in that table; D and trimming were resolved from the DNA. The sample consists of under 150,000 clones, about four fifths of them appearing once. This chain connects TRBV29-1 to TRBJ1-4; no definite D call. This receptor was identified in a woman older than 75 with acute or convalescent COVID-19. The sample was peripheral blood. The CDR3 loop is CSTTATNEKLFF. DNA for the CDR3: TGCAGTACAACAGCAACTAATGAAAAACTGTTTTTT. The whole variable domain, remainder taken from reference TRBV29-1 and TRBJ1-4, is SAVISQKPSRDICQRGTSLTIQCQVDSQVTMMFWYRQQPGQSLTLIATANQGSEATYESGFVIDKFPISRPNLTFSTLTVSNMSPEDSSIYLCSTTATNEKLFFGSGTQLSVL.